This T cell receptor (beta chain) stems from a study of shared clonotypes between healthy human individuals. Looking at the study overall: Researchers assigned three CD4 naive, three CD4 memory, two CD8 naive and one CD8 memory plate to each donor.

CD45RO negativity and positive selection for CCR7 defined naive CD8 cells, a population that excluded terminally differentiated effector memory CD45RA+ cells. Clones were sequenced by immunoSEQ multiplex PCR, and TCRdb holds only the in-frame ones, with some missing. The profile shows approximately 720,000 clones, 90% to 95% of them singletons. This TCR came from a man aged 25-40 years in good health. Sequencing was carried out using naive CD8+ T cells sorted from blood.

CDR3 DNA: TGTGCCAGCAGCACAGGGACTAGCGGGAAGTCCTACGAGCAGTACTTC. Its translation is CASSTGTSGKSYEQYF. The chain couples TRBV7-2 to TRBJ2-7; 13 positions match TRBD2. This CDR3 spans 16 amino acids. The V segment lost 5 bases and the J segment 1 base; nucleotides outside the gene matches: 5. The V gene's germline CDR1 is SGHTA and CDR2 FQGNSA.